This TCR beta chain stems from a study of tumor-infiltrating lymphocytes in primary liver carcinoma. At the level of the study: Each of the samples returned roughly 3.65 to 7.5 million productive TCRbeta reads (a yield similar across tissue types). Study results and limitations: When set against blood, tumors had a significantly higher top-250-clone fraction (p = 0.039).

Researchers generated TCR beta cDNA from 500 to 600 ng of total RNA, relying on a constant-region primer. For TCR beta, libraries were produced by three nested multiplex PCR rounds using slightly modified ARM-PCR. Use of TRBV1-TRBV30 forward primers with a C-beta reverse primer characterized the first two PCR rounds, which lasted about 10 cycles each. TCRdb recomputed calls from the multiplex PCR reads with MiXCR, one row per CDR3 protein. The table shows about 130,000 distinct CDR3 sequences, with around 64% occurring only once. There are 15 residues in the CDR3. V lost 7 bases, J lost 3 bases, and 9 bases stayed unmatched. Germline assignment: CDR1 MNHNS and CDR2 SASEGT. From roughly 18-30 mg of unsorted bulk tissue, DNA and RNA were co-extracted together. Without exception, tumor samples held over 90% viable tumor cells. In the case of this clonotype: Its antigen is unidentified.

The chain has TRBV6-1 and TRBJ2-3; 8 bases line up with TRBD2. The source material was liver tumor tissue from sampling region 3. Subset given: tumor region T3, left-lateral pole. This receptor was identified in a woman aged 55 to 70 with primary liver carcinoma and hepatitis B virus infection. CDR3 in amino acids: CASTMVSGVTDTQYF. The CDR3 DNA follows: TGTGCCAGCACGATGGTTAGCGGGGTTACAGATACGCAGTATTTT.